These 7 T cell receptor beta chains came from one sample sequenced in a study of T cell responses to AZD1222 COVID-19 vaccine. The data were produced by immunoSEQ multiplex PCR, yet TCRdb's version contains in-frame clones alone and is incomplete. The sample records 100,000 or so clones, 70% to 90% being singletons. Sequencing was performed on peripheral blood, taken on day 0 of AZD1222 vaccination. The receptors originated from an adult in good health.

Concerning this clone: Other DNA variants within this sample encode the same CDR3. This chain links TRBV9 with TRBJ1-1, with a weak D call TRBD1 (6 bases). The V gene lost 0 bases and the J gene lost 0 bases, with 6 bases spanning the gap. The CDR3 covers 14 residues. Germline values: CDR1 SGDLS, CDR2 YYNGEE. This CDR3 reads CASSVAGVNTEAFF. DNA of the CDR3: TGTGCCAGCAGCGTAGCAGGGGTGAACACTGAAGCTTTCTTT.

This chain links TRBV6-5 with TRBJ2-1, with 8 nucleotides matching TRBD2. This CDR3 comprises 15 residues. V lost 3 bases, J lost 9 bases, and 10 bases stayed unmatched. Germline V gives CDR1 MNHEY, CDR2 SVGAGI. The CDR3 here is CASSYPTSGGGEQFF. In nucleotides, the CDR3 is TGTGCCAGCAGTTATCCAACCTCGGGGGGGGGTGAGCAGTTCTTC.

The rearrangement joins TRBV13 to TRBJ2-5; TRBD1 aligns across 9 bases. The CDR3 sequence is 15 residues long. Per the germline V gene, CDR1 is PRHDT and CDR2 is FYEKMQ (reference sequence). Trimming took 5 bases from V and 5 from J; bases not matched to a gene: 9. The CDR3 loop reads CASSVSTGGGETQYF. The CDR3 DNA is TGTGCCAGCAGCGTCAGTACAGGGGGCGGGGAGACCCAGTACTTC.

The chain couples TRBV28 to TRBJ2-3, with 9 bases fitting TRBD2. V was clipped by 10 bases and J by 4 bases; unmatched bases: 6. The germline V gene encodes CDR1 MDHEN and CDR2 SYDVKM. CDR3 length: 13 amino acids. CDR3 sequence: CATLAGAADTQYF. DNA for the CDR3: TGTGCCACCTTAGCGGGGGCGGCAGATACGCAGTATTTT.

The gene calls are TRBV6-5 and TRBJ1-2; TRBD1 matches 10 bases. The CDR3 extends over 13 amino acids. The germline V gene has CDR1 MNHEY and CDR2 SVGAGI. V lost 6 bases and J lost 8; bases outside the gene matches: 6. This CDR3 is CASSRQGAEGYTF. CDR3 coding DNA: TGTGCCAGCAGCCGACAGGGGGCGGAAGGCTACACCTTC.

Turning to this clone: The junction differs from germline at one of its ends, possibly a read error. The chain combines TRBV2 with TRBJ2-7; no clear D gene. Germline V gene lookup returns CDR1 SNHLY and CDR2 FYNNEI. CDR3 length: 8 residues. DNA for the CDR3: TGTGCCAGCAGTCCGACCGCCTTC. Translating it yields CASSPTAF.

The rearrangement joins TRBV9 to TRBJ2-2, with 7 bases fitting TRBD1. Germline V lookup: CDR1 SGDLS, CDR2 YYNGEE. Trimming removed 4 bases from V and 5 bases from J; junction bases left unmatched: 11. The CDR3 is 16 residues long. In DNA form, the CDR3 reads TGTGCCAGCAGCCCTATCACAGGGGTTTTAACCGGGGAGCTGTTTTTT. Amino acid sequence: CASSPITGVLTGELFF.